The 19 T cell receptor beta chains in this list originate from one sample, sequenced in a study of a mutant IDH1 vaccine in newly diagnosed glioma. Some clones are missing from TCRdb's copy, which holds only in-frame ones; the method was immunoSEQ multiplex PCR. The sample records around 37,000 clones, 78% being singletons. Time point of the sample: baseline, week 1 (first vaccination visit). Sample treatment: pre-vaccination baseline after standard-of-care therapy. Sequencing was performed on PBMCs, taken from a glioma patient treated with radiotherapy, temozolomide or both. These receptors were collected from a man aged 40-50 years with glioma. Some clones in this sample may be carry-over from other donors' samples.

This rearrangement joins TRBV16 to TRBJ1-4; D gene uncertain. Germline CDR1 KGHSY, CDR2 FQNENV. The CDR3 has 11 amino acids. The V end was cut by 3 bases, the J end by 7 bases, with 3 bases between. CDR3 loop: CASSHSEKLFF. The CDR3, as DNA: TGTGCCAGCAGCCATTCTGAAAAACTGTTTTTT.

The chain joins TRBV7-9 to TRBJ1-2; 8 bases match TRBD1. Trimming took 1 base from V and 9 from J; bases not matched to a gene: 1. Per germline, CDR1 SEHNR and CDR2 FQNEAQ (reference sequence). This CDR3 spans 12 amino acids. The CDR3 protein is CASSLDRGSYTF. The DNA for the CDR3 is TGTGCCAGCAGCTTAGACAGGGGGAGCTACACCTTC.

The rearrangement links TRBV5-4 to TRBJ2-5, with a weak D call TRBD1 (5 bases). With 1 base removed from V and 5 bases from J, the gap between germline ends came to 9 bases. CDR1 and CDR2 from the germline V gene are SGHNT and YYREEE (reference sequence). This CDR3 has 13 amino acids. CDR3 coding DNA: TGTGCCAGCAGCTTGAAGGGGCCGGAGACCCAGTACTTC. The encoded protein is CASSLKGPETQYF. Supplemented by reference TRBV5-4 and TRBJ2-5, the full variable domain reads ETGVTQSPTHLIKTRGQQVTLRCSSQSGHNTVSWYQQALGQGPQFIFQYYREEENGRGNFPPRFSGLQFPNYSSELNVNALELDDSALYLCASSLKGPETQYFGPGTRLLVL.

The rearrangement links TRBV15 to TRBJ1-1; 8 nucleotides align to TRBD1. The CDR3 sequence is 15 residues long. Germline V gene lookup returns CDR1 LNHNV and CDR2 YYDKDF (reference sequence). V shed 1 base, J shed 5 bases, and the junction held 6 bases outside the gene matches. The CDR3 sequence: CATSRGRGRDTEAFF. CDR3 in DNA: TGTGCCACCAGCAGAGGCAGGGGGCGGGATACTGAAGCTTTCTTT.

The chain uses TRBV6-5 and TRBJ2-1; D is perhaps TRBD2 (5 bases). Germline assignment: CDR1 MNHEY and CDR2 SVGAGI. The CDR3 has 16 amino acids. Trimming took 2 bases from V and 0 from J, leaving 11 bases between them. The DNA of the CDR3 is TGTGCCAGCAGTTACGTGGCTGGGAGCTCCTACAATGAGCAGTTCTTC. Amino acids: CASSYVAGSSYNEQFF.

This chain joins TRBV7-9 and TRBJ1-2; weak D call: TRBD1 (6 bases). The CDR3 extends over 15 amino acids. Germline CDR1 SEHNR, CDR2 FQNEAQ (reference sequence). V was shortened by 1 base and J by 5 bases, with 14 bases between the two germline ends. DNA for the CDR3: TGTGCCAGCAGCTTAGAGGACAGACCCATTTATGGCTACACCTTC. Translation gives CASSLEDRPIYGYTF.

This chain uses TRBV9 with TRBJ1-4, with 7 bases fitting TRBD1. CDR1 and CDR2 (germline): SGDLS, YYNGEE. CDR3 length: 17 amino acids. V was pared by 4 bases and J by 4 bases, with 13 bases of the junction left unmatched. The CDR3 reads CASSSSAGGLGNEKLFF. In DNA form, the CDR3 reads TGTGCCAGCAGCTCCTCGGCAGGGGGGCTAGGTAATGAAAAACTGTTTTTT.

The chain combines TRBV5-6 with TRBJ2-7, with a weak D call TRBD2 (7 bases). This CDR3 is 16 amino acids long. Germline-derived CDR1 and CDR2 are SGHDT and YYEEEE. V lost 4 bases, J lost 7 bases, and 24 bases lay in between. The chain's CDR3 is CASSTTGGLRTGEQYF. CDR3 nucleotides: TGTGCCAGCAGCACCACCGGGGGGCTCAGAACAGGGGAGCAGTACTTC.

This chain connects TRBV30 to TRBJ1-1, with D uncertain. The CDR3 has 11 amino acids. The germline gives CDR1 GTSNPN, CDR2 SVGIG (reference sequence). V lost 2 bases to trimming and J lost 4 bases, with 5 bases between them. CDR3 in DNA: TGTGCCTGGAGTAGGGCCACTGAAGCTTTCTTT. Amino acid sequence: CAWSRATEAFF.

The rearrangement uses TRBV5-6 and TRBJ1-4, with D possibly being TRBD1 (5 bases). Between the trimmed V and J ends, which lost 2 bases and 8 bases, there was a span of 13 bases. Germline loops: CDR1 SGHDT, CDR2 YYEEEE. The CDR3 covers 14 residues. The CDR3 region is CASSFPGTGEKLFF. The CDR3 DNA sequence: TGTGCCAGCAGCTTCCCGGGGACGGGAGAAAAACTGTTTTTT.

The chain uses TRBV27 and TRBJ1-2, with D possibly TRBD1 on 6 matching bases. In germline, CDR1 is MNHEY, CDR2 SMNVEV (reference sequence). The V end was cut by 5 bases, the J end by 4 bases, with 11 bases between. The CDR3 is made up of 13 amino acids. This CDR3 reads CASSVDSSYGYTF. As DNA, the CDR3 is TGTGCCAGCAGTGTGGACAGTTCCTATGGCTACACCTTC.

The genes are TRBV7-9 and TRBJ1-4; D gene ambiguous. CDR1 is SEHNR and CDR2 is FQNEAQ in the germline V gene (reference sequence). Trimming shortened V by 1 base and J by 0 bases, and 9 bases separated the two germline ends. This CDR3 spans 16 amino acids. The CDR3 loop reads CASSLVPTPTNEKLFF. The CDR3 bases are TGTGCCAGCAGCTTAGTTCCCACCCCAACTAATGAAAAACTGTTTTTT.

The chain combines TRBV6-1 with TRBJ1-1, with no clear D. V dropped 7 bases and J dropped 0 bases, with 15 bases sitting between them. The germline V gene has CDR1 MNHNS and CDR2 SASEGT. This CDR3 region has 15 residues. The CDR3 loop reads CASMFSTFVNTEAFF. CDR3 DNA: TGTGCCAGCATGTTCTCTACATTCGTGAACACTGAAGCTTTCTTT.

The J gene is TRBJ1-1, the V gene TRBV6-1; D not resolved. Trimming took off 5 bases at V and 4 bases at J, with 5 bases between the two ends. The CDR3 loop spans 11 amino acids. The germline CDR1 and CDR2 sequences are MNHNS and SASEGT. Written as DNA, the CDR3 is TGTGCCAGCAGTCCCCGCACTGAAGCTTTCTTT. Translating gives CASSPRTEAFF.

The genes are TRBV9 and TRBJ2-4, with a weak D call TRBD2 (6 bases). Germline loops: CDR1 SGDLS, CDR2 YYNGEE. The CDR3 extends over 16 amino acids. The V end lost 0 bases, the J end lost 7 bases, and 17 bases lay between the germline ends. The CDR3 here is CASSVGSPGRLNIQYF. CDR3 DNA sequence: TGTGCCAGCAGCGTAGGTTCCCCAGGGAGGTTGAACATTCAGTACTTC. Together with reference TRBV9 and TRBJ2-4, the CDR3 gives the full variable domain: DSGVTQTPKHLITATGQRVTLRCSPRSGDLSVYWYQQSLDQGLQFLIQYYNGEERAKGNILERFSAQQFPDLHSELNLSSLELGDSALYFCASSVGSPGRLNIQYFGAGTRLSVL.

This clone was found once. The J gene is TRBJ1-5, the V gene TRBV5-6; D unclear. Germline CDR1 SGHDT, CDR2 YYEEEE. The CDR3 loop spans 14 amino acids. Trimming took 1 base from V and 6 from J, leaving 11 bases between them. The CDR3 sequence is CASSLYVGSQPQHF. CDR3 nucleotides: TGTGCCAGCAGCTTGTATGTCGGGAGTCAGCCCCAGCATTTT.

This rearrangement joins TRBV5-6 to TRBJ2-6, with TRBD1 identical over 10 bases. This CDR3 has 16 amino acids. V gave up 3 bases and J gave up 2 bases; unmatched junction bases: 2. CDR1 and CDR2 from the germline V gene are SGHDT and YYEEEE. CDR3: CASSWGQGTGANVLTF. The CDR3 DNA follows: TGTGCCAGCAGCTGGGGACAGGGGACTGGGGCCAACGTCCTGACTTTC.

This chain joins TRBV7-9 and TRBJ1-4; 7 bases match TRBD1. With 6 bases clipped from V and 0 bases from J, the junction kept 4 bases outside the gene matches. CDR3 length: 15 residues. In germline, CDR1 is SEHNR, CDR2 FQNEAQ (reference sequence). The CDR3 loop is CASRRQGTTNEKLFF. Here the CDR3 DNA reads TGTGCCAGCAGGCGACAGGGAACAACTAATGAAAAACTGTTTTTT.

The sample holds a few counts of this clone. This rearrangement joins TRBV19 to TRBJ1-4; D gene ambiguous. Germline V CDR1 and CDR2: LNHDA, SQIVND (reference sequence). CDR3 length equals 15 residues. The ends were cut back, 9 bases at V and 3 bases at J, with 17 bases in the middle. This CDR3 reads CASRAETRANEKLFF. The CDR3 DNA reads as TGTGCCAGCCGGGCCGAAACGAGGGCTAATGAAAAACTGTTTTTT.